The clone carrying this TCR beta chain was picked up many times. No antigen is known for it. Tregs were sorted as CD4+CD25+CD127-/low cells. Losses at the gene ends were 5 bases for V and 7 bases for J; bases not matched to a gene: 8. CDR1 and CDR2 (germline): SEHNR, FQNEAQ (reference sequence). The CDR3 has 15 amino acids. Study-level points and caveats: Whole repertoires were not studied in the larger cohort, only one V-J beta rearrangement. In terms of TCR gene usage, tumor memory CD4+ T cells clustered together with blood and lymph node memory CD4+ cells, as well as with lymph node naive CD4+ cells. Tumor Treg TCRs overlapped most with tumor naive CD4+ cells.

In TCRdb, the 5' RACE reads were re-called with MiXCR into one record per CDR3 protein. Of approximately 40,000 distinct CDR3 sequences listed, approximately 22% were seen once; the top ten hold less than 5%. Input material: Tregs sorted from blood. The chain combines TRBV7-9 with TRBJ2-1; 10 bases are shared with TRBD2. This receptor was taken from a female donor with breast cancer. CDR3 region: CASSQGGLAPNEQFF. The DNA of the CDR3 is TGTGCCAGCAGCCAGGGGGGACTAGCGCCTAATGAGCAGTTCTTC.